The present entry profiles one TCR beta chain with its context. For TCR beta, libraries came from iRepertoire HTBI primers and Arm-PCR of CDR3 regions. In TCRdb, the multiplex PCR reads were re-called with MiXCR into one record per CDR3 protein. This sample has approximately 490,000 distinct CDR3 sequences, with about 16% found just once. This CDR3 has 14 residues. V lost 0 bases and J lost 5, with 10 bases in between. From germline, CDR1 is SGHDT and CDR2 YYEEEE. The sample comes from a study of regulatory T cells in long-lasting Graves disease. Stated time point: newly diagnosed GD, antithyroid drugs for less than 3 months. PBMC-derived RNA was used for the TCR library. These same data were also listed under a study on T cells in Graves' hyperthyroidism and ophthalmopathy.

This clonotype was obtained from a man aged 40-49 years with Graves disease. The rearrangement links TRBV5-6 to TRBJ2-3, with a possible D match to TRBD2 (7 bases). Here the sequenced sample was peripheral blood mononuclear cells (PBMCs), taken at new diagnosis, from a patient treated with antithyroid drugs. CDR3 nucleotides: TGTGCCAGCAGCTTGGTGGGAGGGGGAGATACGCAGTATTTT. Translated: CASSLVGGGDTQYF.